The following is a TCR beta chain sequence with its context. Its antigen is not known. The sample originates from a study of T cells in localized non-small cell lung cancer. Germline CDR1 is SQVTM and CDR2 is ANQGSEA. Trimming took off 2 bases at V and 12 bases at J, with 23 bases between the two ends. The CDR3 has 15 amino acids. Some clones are missing from TCRdb's copy, which holds only in-frame ones; the method was immunoSEQ multiplex PCR. The sample consists of 70,000 to 95,000 clones, under 95% of them appearing once. Study findings and constraints: Sequencing involved a lone tumor region, leaving heterogeneity possible.

The sequence was collected from a woman between 35 and 75 years old with stage II squamous cell lung carcinoma. The sample here was PBMCs, taken before any cancer treatment. The chain has TRBV29-1 and TRBJ2-1; no clear D gene. This CDR3 is CSVENLGLQFGRQFF. The CDR3 DNA is TGCAGCGTTGAAAACCTGGGCCTACAGTTCGGTAGGCAGTTCTTC.